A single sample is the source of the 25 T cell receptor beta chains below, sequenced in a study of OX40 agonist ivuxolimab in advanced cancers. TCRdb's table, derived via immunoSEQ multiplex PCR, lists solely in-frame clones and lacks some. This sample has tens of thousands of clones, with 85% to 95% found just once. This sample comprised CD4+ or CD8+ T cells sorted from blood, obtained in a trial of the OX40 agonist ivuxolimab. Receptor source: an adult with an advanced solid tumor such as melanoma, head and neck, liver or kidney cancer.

The CDR3 bases are TGCAGCGTTGAAACCGGGACATCGAACACTGAAGCTTTCTTT. This gives the protein CSVETGTSNTEAFF. The chain carries TRBV29-1 and TRBJ1-1; D may be TRBD1 (6 bases). The V end lost 2 bases, the J end lost 1 base, and 11 bases lay between the germline ends. CDR1 and CDR2 from the germline V gene are SQVTM and ANQGSEA. This CDR3 is 14 amino acids long.

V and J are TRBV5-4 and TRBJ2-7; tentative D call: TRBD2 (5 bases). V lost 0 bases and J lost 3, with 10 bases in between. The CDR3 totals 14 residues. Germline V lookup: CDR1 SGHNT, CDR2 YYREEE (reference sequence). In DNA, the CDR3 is TGTGCCAGCAGCTTGGCGGGATCCTACTACGAGCAGTACTTC. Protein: CASSLAGSYYEQYF.

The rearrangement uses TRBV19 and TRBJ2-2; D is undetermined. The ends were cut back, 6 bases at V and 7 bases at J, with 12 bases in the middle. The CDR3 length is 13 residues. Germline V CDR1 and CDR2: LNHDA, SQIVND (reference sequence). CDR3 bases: TGTGCCAGTAGGCAAGTCCCCCTCGGGGAGCTGTTTTTT. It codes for CASRQVPLGELFF.

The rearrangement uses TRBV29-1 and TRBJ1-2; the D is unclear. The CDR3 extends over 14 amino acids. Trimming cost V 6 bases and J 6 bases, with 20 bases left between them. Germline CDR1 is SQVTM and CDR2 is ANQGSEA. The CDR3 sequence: CSVERPVEGNGYTF. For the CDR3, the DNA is TGCAGCGTCGAACGGCCTGTGGAAGGAAATGGCTACACCTTC.

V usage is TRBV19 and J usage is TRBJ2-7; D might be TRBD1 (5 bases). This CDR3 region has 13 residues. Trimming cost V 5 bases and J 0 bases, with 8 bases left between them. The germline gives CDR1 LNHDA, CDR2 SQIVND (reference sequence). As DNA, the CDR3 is TGTGCCAGTAGTTTTGACAGCTCCTACGAGCAGTACTTC. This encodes CASSFDSSYEQYF.

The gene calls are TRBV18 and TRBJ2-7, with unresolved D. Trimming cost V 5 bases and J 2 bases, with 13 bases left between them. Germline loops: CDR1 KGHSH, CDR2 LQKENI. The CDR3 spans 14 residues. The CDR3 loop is CASSRPEAPYEQYF. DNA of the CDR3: TGTGCCAGCTCAAGACCTGAGGCCCCCTACGAGCAGTACTTC.

The CDR3 region has the DNA TGTGCCAGCAGTGAAAATGGTGACCCGCGGGCTGAAGCTTTCTTT. Its translation is CASSENGDPRAEAFF. V usage is TRBV6-1 and J usage is TRBJ1-1; D is unclear. The CDR3 sequence is 15 residues long. CDR1 is MNHNS and CDR2 is SASEGT in the germline V gene. The germline V and J ends were trimmed by 2 bases and 6 bases, with 16 bases remaining between them.

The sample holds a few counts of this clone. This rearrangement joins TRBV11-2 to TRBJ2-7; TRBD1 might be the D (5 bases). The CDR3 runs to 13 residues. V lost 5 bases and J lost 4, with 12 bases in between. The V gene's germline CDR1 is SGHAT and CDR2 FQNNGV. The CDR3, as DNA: TGTGCCAGCAGCCTATCGACAGATTACGAGCAGTACTTC. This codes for CASSLSTDYEQYF.

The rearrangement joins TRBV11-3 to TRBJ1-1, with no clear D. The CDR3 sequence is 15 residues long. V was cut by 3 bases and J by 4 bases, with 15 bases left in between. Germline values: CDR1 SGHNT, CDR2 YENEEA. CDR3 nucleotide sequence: TGTGCCAGCAGCTTCAATGGGCGGGCGGGCACTGAAGCTTTCTTT. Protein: CASSFNGRAGTEAFF.

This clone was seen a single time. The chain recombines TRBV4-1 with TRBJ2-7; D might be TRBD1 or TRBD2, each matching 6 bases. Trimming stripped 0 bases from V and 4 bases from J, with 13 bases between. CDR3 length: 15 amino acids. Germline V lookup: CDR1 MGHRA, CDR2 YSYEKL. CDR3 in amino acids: CASSQEGGRPYEQYF. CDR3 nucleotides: TGCGCCAGCAGCCAAGAGGGGGGCAGGCCTTACGAGCAGTACTTC.

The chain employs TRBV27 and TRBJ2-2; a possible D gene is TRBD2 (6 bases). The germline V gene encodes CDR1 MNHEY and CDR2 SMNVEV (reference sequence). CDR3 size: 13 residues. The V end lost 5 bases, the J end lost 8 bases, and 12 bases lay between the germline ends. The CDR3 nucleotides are TGTGCCAGCAGTGTTACCGGGGGTGGGGAGCTGTTTTTT. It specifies CASSVTGGGELFF.

The CDR3 DNA reads as TGTGCCAGCAGTGAGGGACAGGGCTTTAACTATGGCTACACCTTC. It yields the protein CASSEGQGFNYGYTF. The chain is built from TRBV25-1 and TRBJ1-2; 9 bases fit TRBD1. The CDR3 has 15 amino acids. CDR1 is MGHDK, CDR2 SYGVNS, per germline. The ends lost 3 bases at V and 1 base at J; junction bases unmatched: 3.

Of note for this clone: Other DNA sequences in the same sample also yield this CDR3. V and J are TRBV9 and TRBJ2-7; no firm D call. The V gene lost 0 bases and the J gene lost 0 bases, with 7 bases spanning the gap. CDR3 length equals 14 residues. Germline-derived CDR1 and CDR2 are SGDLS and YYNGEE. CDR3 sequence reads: CASSVAASSYEQYF. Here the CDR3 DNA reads TGTGCCAGCAGCGTAGCGGCAAGCTCCTACGAGCAGTACTTC.

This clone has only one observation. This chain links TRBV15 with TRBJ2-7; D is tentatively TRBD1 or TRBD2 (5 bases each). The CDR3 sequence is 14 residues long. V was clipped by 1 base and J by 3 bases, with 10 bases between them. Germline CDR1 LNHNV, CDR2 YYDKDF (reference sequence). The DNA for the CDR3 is TGTGCCACCAGCAGAGCCGGGACGATCTACGAGCAGTACTTC. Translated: CATSRAGTIYEQYF. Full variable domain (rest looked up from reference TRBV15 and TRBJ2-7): DAMVIQNPRYQVTQFGKPVTLSCSQTLNHNVMYWYQQKSSQAPKLLFHYYDKDFNNEADTPDNFQSRRPNTSFCFLDIRSPGLGDTAMYLCATSRAGTIYEQYFGPGTRLTVT.

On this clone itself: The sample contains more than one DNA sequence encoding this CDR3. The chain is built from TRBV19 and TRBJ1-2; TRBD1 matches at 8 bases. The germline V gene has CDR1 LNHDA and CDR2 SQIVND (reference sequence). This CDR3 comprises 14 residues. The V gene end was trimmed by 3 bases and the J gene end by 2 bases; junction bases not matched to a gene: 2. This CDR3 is CASSIQGANYGYTF. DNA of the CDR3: TGTGCCAGTAGTATCCAGGGGGCAAACTATGGCTACACCTTC.

CDR3 sequence: CASSPTGTGYDEQFF. CDR3 DNA: TGTGCCAGTAGTCCTACGGGGACAGGGTACGATGAGCAGTTCTTC. The J gene is TRBJ2-1, the V gene TRBV19, with 9 nucleotides matching TRBD1. The CDR3 covers 15 residues. V lost 5 bases, J lost 8 bases, and 10 bases stayed unmatched. The germline V gene has CDR1 LNHDA and CDR2 SQIVND (reference sequence).

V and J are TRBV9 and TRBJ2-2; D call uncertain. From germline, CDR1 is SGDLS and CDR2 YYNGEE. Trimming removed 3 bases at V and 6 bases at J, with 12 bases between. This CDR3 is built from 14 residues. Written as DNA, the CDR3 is TGTGCCAGCAGCGCCCCGACGTCCTCCGGGGAGCTGTTTTTT. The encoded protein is CASSAPTSSGELFF.

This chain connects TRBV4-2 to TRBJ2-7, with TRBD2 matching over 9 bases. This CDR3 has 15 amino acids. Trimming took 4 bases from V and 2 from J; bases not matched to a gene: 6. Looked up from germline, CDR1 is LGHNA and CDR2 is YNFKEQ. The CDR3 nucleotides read TGTGCCAGCAGCCCCGGACTAGCGTCAGCCTACGAGCAGTACTTC. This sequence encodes CASSPGLASAYEQYF.

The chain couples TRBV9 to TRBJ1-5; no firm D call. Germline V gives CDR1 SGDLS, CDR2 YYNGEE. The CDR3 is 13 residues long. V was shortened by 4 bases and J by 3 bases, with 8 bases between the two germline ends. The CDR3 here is CASSTTDNQPQHF. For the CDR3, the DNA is TGTGCCAGCAGCACCACGGACAATCAGCCCCAGCATTTT.

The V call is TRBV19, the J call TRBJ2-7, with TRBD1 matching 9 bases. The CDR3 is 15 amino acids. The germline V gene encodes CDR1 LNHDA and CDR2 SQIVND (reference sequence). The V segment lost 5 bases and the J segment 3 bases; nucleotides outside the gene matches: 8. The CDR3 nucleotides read TGTGCCAGTAGTTATTCAGGGACAGGGTACTACGAGCAGTACTTC. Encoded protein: CASSYSGTGYYEQYF.

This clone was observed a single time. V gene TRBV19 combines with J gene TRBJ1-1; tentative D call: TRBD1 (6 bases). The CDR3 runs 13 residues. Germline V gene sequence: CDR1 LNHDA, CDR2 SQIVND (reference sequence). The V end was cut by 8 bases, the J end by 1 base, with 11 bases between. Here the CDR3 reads CASQGHRNTEAFF. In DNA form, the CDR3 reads TGTGCCAGTCAGGGGCACAGGAACACTGAAGCTTTCTTT.

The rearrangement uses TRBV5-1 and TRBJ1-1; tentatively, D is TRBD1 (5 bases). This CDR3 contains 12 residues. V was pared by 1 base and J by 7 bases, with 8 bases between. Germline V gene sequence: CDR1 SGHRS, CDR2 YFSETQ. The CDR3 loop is CASSLNGGEAFF. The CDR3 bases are TGCGCCAGCAGCTTGAATGGGGGTGAAGCTTTCTTT.

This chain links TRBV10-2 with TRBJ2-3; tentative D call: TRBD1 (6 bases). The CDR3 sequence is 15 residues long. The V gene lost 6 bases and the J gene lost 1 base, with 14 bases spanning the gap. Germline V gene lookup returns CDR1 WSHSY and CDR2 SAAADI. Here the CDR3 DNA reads TGCGCCAGCAGCACAAACAGGGTCGGCACAGATACGCAGTATTTT. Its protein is CASSTNRVGTDTQYF.

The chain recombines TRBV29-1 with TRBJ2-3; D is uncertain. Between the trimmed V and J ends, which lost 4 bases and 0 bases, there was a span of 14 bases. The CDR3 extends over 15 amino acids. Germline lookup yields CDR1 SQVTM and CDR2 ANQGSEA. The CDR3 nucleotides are TGCAGCGTTGTGTGGGCGAGAGCTAGCACAGATACGCAGTATTTT. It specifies CSVVWARASTDTQYF.

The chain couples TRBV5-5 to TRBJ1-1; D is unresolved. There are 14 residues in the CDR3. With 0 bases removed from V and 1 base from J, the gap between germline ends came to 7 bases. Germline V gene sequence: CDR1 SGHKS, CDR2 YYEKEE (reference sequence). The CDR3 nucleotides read TGTGCCAGCAGCTTGGACGGGTGGAACACTGAAGCTTTCTTT. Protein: CASSLDGWNTEAFF.